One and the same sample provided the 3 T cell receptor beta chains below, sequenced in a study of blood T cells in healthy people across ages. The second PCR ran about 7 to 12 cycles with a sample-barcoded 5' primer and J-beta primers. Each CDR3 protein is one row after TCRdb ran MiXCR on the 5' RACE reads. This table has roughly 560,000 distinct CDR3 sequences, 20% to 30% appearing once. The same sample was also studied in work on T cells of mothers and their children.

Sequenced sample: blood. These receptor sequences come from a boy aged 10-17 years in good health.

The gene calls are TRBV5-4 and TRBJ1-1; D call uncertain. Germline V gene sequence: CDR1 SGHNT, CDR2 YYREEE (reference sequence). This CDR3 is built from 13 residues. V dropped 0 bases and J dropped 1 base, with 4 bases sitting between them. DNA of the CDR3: TGTGCCAGCAGCTTGGAATCGAACACTGAAGCTTTCTTT. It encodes CASSLESNTEAFF.

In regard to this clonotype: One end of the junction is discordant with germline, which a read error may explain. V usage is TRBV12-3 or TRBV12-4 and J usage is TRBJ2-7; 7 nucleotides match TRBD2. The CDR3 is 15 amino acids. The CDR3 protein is CASSLEGGPSGEQYF. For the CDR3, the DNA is TGTGCCAGCAGCTTAGAGGGAGGGCCCTCAGGCGAGCAGTACTTC.

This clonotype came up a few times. The CDR3 spells CAIREQGYSYNEQFF. The CDR3 nucleotides are TGTGCCATCCGCGAACAGGGGTACTCCTACAATGAGCAGTTCTTC. The chain couples TRBV28 to TRBJ2-1, with TRBD1 matching over 7 bases. Germline V gene sequence: CDR1 MDHEN, CDR2 SYDVKM. V lost 10 bases to trimming and J lost 0 bases; unmatched junction nucleotides: 9. This CDR3 contains 15 residues.